This TCR beta chain was retrieved from a study of a mutant IDH1 vaccine in newly diagnosed glioma. Specified time point: week 47, end of study. What each vaccine dose contained was 300 ug of mutant IDH1 20-mer peptide, accompanied by topical imiquimod. Each patient was administered eight vaccinations, scheduled in weeks 1, 3, 5, 7, 11, 15, 19 and 23. Donors' newly diagnosed IDH1-mutant WHO grade 3 or 4 astrocytomas lacked nuclear ATRX. Notes on this clone: What it binds is unknown.

Here immunoSEQ multiplex PCR was the method, and the copy in TCRdb shows in-frame clones only, minus some. Seen here are about 34,000 clones, roughly 89% observed once, and the top ten hold approximately 12%. The sequencing used PBMCs, collected from a glioma patient whose treatment included an IDH1 peptide vaccine. The clonotype originates from a woman aged 25-40 years with glioma.

The DNA for the CDR3 is TGTGCCAGCAGCTTAGCGCTGCGAAAAACCGAGCAGTACTTC. Encoded protein: CASSLALRKTEQYF. This chain links TRBV7-2 with TRBJ2-7, with D uncertain. The CDR3 spans 14 residues. V was trimmed by 0 bases and J by 6 bases, leaving 12 bases between them. CDR1 is SGHTA, CDR2 FQGNSA, per germline.